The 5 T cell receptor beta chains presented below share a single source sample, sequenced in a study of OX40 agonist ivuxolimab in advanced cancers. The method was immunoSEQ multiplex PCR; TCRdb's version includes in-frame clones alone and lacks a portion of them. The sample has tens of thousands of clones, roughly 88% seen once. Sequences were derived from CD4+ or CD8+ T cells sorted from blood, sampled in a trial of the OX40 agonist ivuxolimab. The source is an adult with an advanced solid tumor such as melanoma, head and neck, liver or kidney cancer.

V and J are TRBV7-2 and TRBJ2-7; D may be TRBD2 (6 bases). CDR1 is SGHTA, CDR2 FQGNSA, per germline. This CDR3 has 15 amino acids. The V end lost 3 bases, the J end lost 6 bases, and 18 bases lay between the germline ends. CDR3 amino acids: CASSLGGVISGEQYF. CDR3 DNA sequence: TGTGCCAGCAGCTTGGGCGGGGTCATCTCGGGCGAGCAGTACTTC.

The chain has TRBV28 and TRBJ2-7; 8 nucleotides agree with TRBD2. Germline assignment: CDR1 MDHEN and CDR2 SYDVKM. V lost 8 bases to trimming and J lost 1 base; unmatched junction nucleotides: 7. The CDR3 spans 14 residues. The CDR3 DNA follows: TGTGCCAGCCGGGGGGGGGCCCCTTCCTACGAGCAGTACTTC. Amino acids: CASRGGAPSYEQYF.

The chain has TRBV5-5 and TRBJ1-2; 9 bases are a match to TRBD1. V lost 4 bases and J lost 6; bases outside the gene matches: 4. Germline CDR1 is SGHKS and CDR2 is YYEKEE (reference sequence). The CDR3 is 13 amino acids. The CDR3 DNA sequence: TGTGCCAGCAGCGAAACAGGGGGCAATGGCTACACCTTC. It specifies CASSETGGNGYTF.

The CDR3 DNA is TGTGCCAGCAGAATGACACACTACGAGCAGTACTTC. Amino acid sequence: CASRMTHYEQYF. V and J are TRBV6-6 and TRBJ2-7; no definite D call. Trimming pared 6 bases from V and 3 bases from J, leaving 9 bases between. Germline CDR1 and CDR2: MNHNY and SVGAGI (reference sequence). The CDR3 totals 12 residues.

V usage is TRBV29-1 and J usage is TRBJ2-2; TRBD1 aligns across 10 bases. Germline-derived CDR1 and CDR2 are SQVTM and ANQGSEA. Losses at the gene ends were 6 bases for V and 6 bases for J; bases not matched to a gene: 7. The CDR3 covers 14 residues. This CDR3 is CSVKTGTGAGELFF. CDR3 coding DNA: TGCAGCGTCAAAACCGGGACAGGGGCCGGGGAGCTGTTTTTT.